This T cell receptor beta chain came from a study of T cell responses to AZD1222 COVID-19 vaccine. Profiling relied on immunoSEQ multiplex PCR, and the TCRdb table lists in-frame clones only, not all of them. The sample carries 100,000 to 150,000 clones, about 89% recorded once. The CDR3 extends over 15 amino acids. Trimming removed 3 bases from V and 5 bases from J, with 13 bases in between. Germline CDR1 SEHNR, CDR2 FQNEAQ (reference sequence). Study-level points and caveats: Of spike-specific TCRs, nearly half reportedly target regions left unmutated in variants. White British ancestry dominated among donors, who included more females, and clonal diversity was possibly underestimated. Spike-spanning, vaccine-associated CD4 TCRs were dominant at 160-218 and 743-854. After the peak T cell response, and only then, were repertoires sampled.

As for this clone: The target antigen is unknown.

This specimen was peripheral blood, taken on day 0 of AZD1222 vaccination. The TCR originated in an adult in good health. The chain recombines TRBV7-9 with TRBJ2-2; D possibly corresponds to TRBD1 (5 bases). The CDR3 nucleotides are TGTGCCAGCAGCTTCGGCCAGGGATGGACCGGGGAGCTGTTTTTT. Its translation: CASSFGQGWTGELFF.